These 20 T cell receptor beta chains originate from one sample sequenced in a study of shared clonotypes between healthy human individuals. This table comes from immunoSEQ multiplex PCR, and its TCRdb copy is limited to in-frame clones, with some not included. The sample contains fewer than 800,000 clones, about 91% of which appear only once. The naive CD8 fraction comprised CD45RO-negative cells positively selected for CCR7 and excluded terminally differentiated effector memory CD45RA+ cells. The sample was naive CD8+ T cells sorted from blood. These receptors came from a man aged 25-45 years in good health.

The J gene is TRBJ1-3, the V gene TRBV7-6; 9 nucleotides agree with TRBD1. V gave up 1 base and J gave up 4 bases; unmatched junction bases: 2. This CDR3 contains 15 residues. Looked up from germline, CDR1 is SGHVS and CDR2 is FNYEAQ. DNA for the CDR3: TGTGCCAGCAGCTTAGGGACAGGGGAAGGAAACACCATATATTTT. Its protein is CASSLGTGEGNTIYF. Filled out from reference TRBV7-6 and TRBJ1-3, the complete variable domain reads GAGVSQSPRYKVTKRGQDVALRCDPISGHVSLYWYRQALGQGPEFLTYFNYEAQQDKSGLPNDRFSAERPEGSISTLTIQRTEQRDSAMYRCASSLGTGEGNTIYFGEGSWLTVV.

Details on this clone: Distinct nucleotide sequences in the sample also encode this CDR3. The chain couples TRBV7-9 to TRBJ1-1, with D hard to call. This CDR3 spans 11 amino acids. Between the trimmed V and J ends, which lost 8 bases and 1 base, there was a span of 5 bases. CDR1 and CDR2 (germline): SEHNR, FQNEAQ (reference sequence). CDR3 nucleotide sequence: TGTGCCAGCGGGTCGAACACTGAAGCTTTCTTT. It yields the protein CASGSNTEAFF.

This clone was detected only once. V gene TRBV27 combines with J gene TRBJ2-1; TRBD2 aligns across 7 bases. This CDR3 has 13 residues. The germline V gene has CDR1 MNHEY and CDR2 SMNVEV (reference sequence). V shed 5 bases and J 9 bases; nucleotides not matched to a gene: 7. The CDR3 sequence: CASSPGLVSEQFF. CDR3 nucleotide sequence: TGTGCCAGCAGTCCCGGACTAGTCTCTGAGCAGTTCTTC.

This chain joins TRBV6-5 and TRBJ1-4; D is uncertain. CDR3 length: 14 amino acids. Germline V CDR1 and CDR2: MNHEY, SVGAGI. V dropped 5 bases and J dropped 5 bases, with 12 bases sitting between them. The CDR3 sequence is CASSNQASNEKLFF. The CDR3 DNA reads as TGTGCCAGCAGTAATCAGGCATCGAATGAAAAACTGTTTTTT.

Details on this clone: Germline is not matched at one junction end, which may reflect a read error. The CDR3 coding sequence is TGTGCCACCAGCGAGGGACTAGCGCAAACCTACGAGCAGTACTTC. It is translated as CATSEGLAQTYEQYF. The rearrangement uses TRBV7-6 and TRBJ2-7; 10 bases map to TRBD2. Germline loops: CDR1 SGHVS, CDR2 FNYEAQ. There are 15 residues in the CDR3.

The chain uses TRBV5-4 and TRBJ2-3, with 13 bases matching TRBD2. CDR1 SGHNT and CDR2 YYREEE come from the germline V gene (reference sequence). The CDR3 has 18 amino acids. V lost 4 bases, J lost 0 bases, and 8 bases stayed unmatched. The CDR3 is CASSMGLAGRHSTDTQYF. The DNA of the CDR3 is TGTGCCAGCAGCATGGGACTAGCGGGAAGACATAGCACAGATACGCAGTATTTT.

This clone was seen once. J is TRBJ2-7 and V is TRBV5-4; 7 bases align to TRBD2. V dropped 2 bases and J dropped 6; count of bases not matched to a gene: 11. The CDR3 length is 15 residues. Germline CDR1 is SGHNT and CDR2 is YYREEE (reference sequence). The CDR3 loop reads CASSFSYGRNSEQYF. In DNA, the CDR3 is TGTGCCAGCAGCTTTTCATACGGGAGGAACTCCGAGCAGTACTTC.

This chain connects TRBV4-1 to TRBJ2-2; TRBD1 agrees at 7 bases. With 4 bases clipped from V and 0 bases from J, the junction kept 5 bases outside the gene matches. The CDR3 is made up of 16 amino acids. CDR1 is MGHRA, CDR2 YSYEKL, per germline. The CDR3 nucleotides read TGCGCCAGCAGCCGACTGGGACAGACGAACACCGGGGAGCTGTTTTTT. It codes for CASSRLGQTNTGELFF.

CDR3 loop: CASRPLAPAHEQYF. The CDR3 DNA reads TGTGCCAGCAGACCTCTCGCCCCCGCACACGAGCAGTACTTC. The chain links TRBV2 to TRBJ2-7; D gene uncertain. Per germline, CDR1 SNHLY and CDR2 FYNNEI. The CDR3 spans 14 residues. V lost 6 bases and J 5 bases, leaving 17 bases between the germline ends.

The chain links TRBV4-1 to TRBJ1-6; 9 bases agree with TRBD1. The trim removed 3 bases at V and 9 bases at J, leaving 15 bases unmatched. The germline CDR1 and CDR2 sequences are MGHRA and YSYEKL. The length of the CDR3 is 18 residues. In DNA form, the CDR3 reads TGCGCCAGCAGCCAGGCGGCAACCGGGACAGGGCTTATTTCACCCCTCCACTTT. The encoded protein is CASSQAATGTGLISPLHF.

This clone was picked up one time. The CDR3 loop reads CALRGAAVQYNEQFF. As DNA, the CDR3 is TGTGCCTTGAGAGGGGCGGCGGTACAATACAATGAGCAGTTCTTC. The V gene is TRBV2, the J gene TRBJ2-1; D may match TRBD1 or TRBD2 (5 bases each). The germline CDR1 and CDR2 sequences are SNHLY and FYNNEI. V was cut by 11 bases and J by 4 bases, with 21 bases left in between. The CDR3 runs 15 residues.

V is TRBV6-1 and J is TRBJ2-7; tentative D call: TRBD1 (6 bases). The CDR3 contains 13 residues. Trimming cost V 8 bases and J 2 bases, with 13 bases left between them. Germline values: CDR1 MNHNS, CDR2 SASEGT. This CDR3 reads CASARDIPYEQYF. The CDR3 nucleotides are TGTGCCAGCGCCCGGGACATCCCCTACGAGCAGTACTTC.

The V and J genes are TRBV6-4 and TRBJ2-1, with 8 nucleotides matching TRBD2. Per germline, CDR1 MRHNA and CDR2 SNTAGT. The CDR3 consists of 15 residues. V gave up 1 base and J gave up 6 bases; unmatched junction bases: 5. For the CDR3, the DNA is TGTGCCAGCAGTGACTGGGCGGGAGGAGTCAATGAGCAGTTCTTC. It encodes CASSDWAGGVNEQFF.

J is TRBJ1-2 and V is TRBV7-8; TRBD1 agrees at 10 bases. Unmatched junction bases numbered 6, after V lost 1 base and J lost 7 bases. CDR1 is SGHVS, CDR2 FQNEAQ, per germline. The CDR3 is 15 residues long. CDR3 protein: CASSLGQGALGGYTF. CDR3 sequence (DNA): TGTGCCAGCAGCTTAGGACAGGGGGCGCTTGGTGGCTACACCTTC.

The V gene is TRBV19, the J gene TRBJ2-5, with 9 bases aligning to TRBD1. The CDR3 is 14 amino acids. J lost 3 bases, V lost 9 bases, and 8 bases had no gene match. Looked up from germline, CDR1 is LNHDA and CDR2 is SQIVND (reference sequence). CDR3 nucleotides: TGTGCCAGCAAACCGGGACAGGGAAAAGAGACCCAGTACTTC. Its protein is CASKPGQGKETQYF.

This rearrangement joins TRBV29-1 to TRBJ2-1, with 8 bases aligning to TRBD1. The CDR3 covers 14 residues. In germline, CDR1 is SQVTM, CDR2 ANQGSEA. Unmatched junction bases numbered 10, after V lost 6 bases and J lost 6 bases. CDR3 nucleotides: TGCAGCGTCACCGGGACAGGAGAAACCAATGAGCAGTTCTTC. Translating it yields CSVTGTGETNEQFF.

The sample holds one count of this clone. This chain joins TRBV27 and TRBJ2-3; D is possibly TRBD1 or TRBD2 (5 bases each). The CDR3 length is 17 residues. V was cut by 6 bases and J by 4 bases, with 23 bases left in between. The germline V gene has CDR1 MNHEY and CDR2 SMNVEV (reference sequence). CDR3: CASRKPGTISQSDTQYF. DNA for the CDR3: TGTGCCAGCAGAAAACCCGGGACCATCAGTCAGTCAGATACGCAGTATTTT.

Remarks on this clone: Other nucleotide sequences from this sample produce the same CDR3. This chain links TRBV2 with TRBJ2-7, with D hard to call. CDR3 length: 10 residues. Trimming cost V 6 bases and J 5 bases, with 5 bases left between them. Germline V CDR1 and CDR2: SNHLY, FYNNEI. In DNA, the CDR3 is TGTGCCAGCAGAGGGAACGAGCAGTACTTC. Protein product: CASRGNEQYF.

V gene TRBV2 combines with J gene TRBJ2-7, with D perhaps TRBD1 (5 bases). This CDR3 is built from 14 residues. The germline V gene encodes CDR1 SNHLY and CDR2 FYNNEI. With 3 bases removed from V and 5 bases from J, the gap between germline ends came to 14 bases. The CDR3 DNA reads TGTGCCAGCAGTGATCCAGGGTCTTTTGACGAGCAGTACTTC. This translates into CASSDPGSFDEQYF.

V usage is TRBV5-5 and J usage is TRBJ2-2; 8 bases align to TRBD1. The V gene end was trimmed by 3 bases and the J gene end by 7 bases; junction bases not matched to a gene: 11. Germline CDR1 reads SGHKS; CDR2 reads YYEKEE (reference sequence). The CDR3 is 16 amino acids. Written as DNA, the CDR3 is TGTGCCAGCAGCTCGCCTGGGACAGGCGATCTCGGGGAGCTGTTTTTT. Protein product: CASSSPGTGDLGELFF.